This TCR beta chain was sequenced in a study of OX40 agonist ivuxolimab in advanced cancers. Libraries were prepared by immunoSEQ multiplex PCR; TCRdb keeps only in-frame clonotypes and omits some of them. The sample gives 20,000 to 30,000 clones, over 70% of which show up once; more than 10% is in the top ten. CDR1 is SGHVS and CDR2 is FNYEAQ in the germline V gene. The CDR3 consists of 14 residues. Trimming removed 5 bases from V and 2 bases from J, with 12 bases in between. The sequencing used CD4+ or CD8+ T cells sorted from blood, collected in a trial of the OX40 agonist ivuxolimab. The sequence came from an adult with an advanced solid tumor such as melanoma, head and neck, liver or kidney cancer. This chain joins TRBV7-6 and TRBJ2-5; the D gene is possibly TRBD1 (6 bases). CDR3 residues: CASSPFQGQETQYF. The CDR3 region has the DNA TGTGCCAGCAGCCCCTTCCAGGGGCAAGAGACCCAGTACTTC.